Listed below are T cell receptor beta chains from one sample, sequenced in a study of regulatory T cells in long-lasting Graves disease. From the multiplex PCR reads, TCRdb called clonotypes with MiXCR, one entry per CDR3 protein. The table records 300,000 to 400,000 distinct CDR3 sequences, around 15% of them present only once. The material sequenced was peripheral blood mononuclear cells (PBMCs), taken at new diagnosis, from a patient treated with antithyroid drugs. Source of these receptors: a female donor with Graves disease. Each CDR3 is given with its conserved first and last residue. A D gene is named only where the DNA matches it firmly. Expanded clones get a size class; other rows say once, few or many, or leave the size out.

j_call | v_call | d_call | clone_size | cdr3_aa | cdr3_nt
TRBJ1-2 | TRBV12-3/TRBV12-4 | . | many | CASSFRPGYGYTF | TGTGCCAGCAGTTTTCGACCGGGCTATGGCTACACCTTC
TRBJ1-1 | TRBV7-8 | . | many | CASSLVGAGINTEAFF | TGTGCCAGCAGCTTAGTAGGAGCAGGCATCAACACTGAAGCTTTCTTT
TRBJ1-1 | TRBV20-1 | TRBD1 | many | CRPFSRDRRNTEAFF | TGCAGGCCATTTTCTAGGGACAGGAGGAACACTGAAGCTTTCTTT
TRBJ1-1 | TRBV29-1 | TRBD1 | many | CSVGQGAGTEAFF | TGCAGCGTGGGACAGGGGGCTGGCACTGAAGCTTTCTTT
TRBJ2-1 | TRBV11-2 | . | many | CASSLQLALYNEQFF | TGTGCCAGCAGCTTACAGCTAGCGTTATACAATGAGCAGTTCTTC
TRBJ2-5 | TRBV28 | TRBD1 | many | CASSYRDRGPTRTQYF | TGTGCCAGCAGTTATCGGGACAGGGGACCTACAAGGACCCAGTACTTC
TRBJ2-3 | TRBV12-3/TRBV12-4 | TRBD1 | many | CASSPRTGQPTDTQYF | TGTGCCAGCAGTCCGCGGACAGGGCAACCCACAGATACGCAGTATTTT
TRBJ2-7 | TRBV7-2 | . | many | CASSLSAGASYEQYF | TGTGCCAGCAGCTTATCGGCGGGGGCCTCCTACGAGCAGTACTTC
TRBJ1-1 | TRBV5-1 | . | many | CASSLLPGAQNTEAFF | TGCGCCAGCAGCTTGCTCCCGGGGGCCCAGAACACTGAAGCTTTCTTT
TRBJ1-1 | TRBV18 | TRBD1 | . | CASSPQETGSNTEAFF | TGTGCCAGCTCACCACAGGAGACAGGGTCGAACACTGAAGCTTTCTTT
TRBJ2-7 | TRBV10-3 | . | many | CAISGGSYEQYF | TGTGCCATCAGTGGAGGATCCTACGAGCAGTACTTC
TRBJ2-1 | TRBV7-9 | TRBD2 | . | CASSRASGSYEQFF | TGTGCCAGCAGCCGCGCTAGCGGGAGTTACGAGCAGTTCTTC
TRBJ2-1 | TRBV19 | . | . | CASSTGNPSSYNEQFF | TGTGCCAGTAGTACCGGGAACCCGAGCTCCTACAATGAGCAGTTCTTC
TRBJ2-7 | TRBV28 | . | few | CASSPGTKSSYEQYF | TGTGCCAGCAGTCCTGGGACCAAGAGCTCCTACGAGCAGTACTTC
TRBJ2-7 | TRBV20-1 | . | few | CSARDRARNYEQYF | TGCAGTGCTAGAGATAGGGCCAGGAACTACGAGCAGTACTTC
TRBJ1-1 | TRBV4-3 | TRBD1 | . | CASSSLRTGNTEAFF | TGCGCCAGCAGCTCCCTGAGGACAGGGAACACTGAAGCTTTCTTT
TRBJ2-2 | TRBV15 | TRBD2 | . | CATSDSGGRHGELFF | TGTGCCACCTCTGATAGCGGGGGGCGGCATGGGGAGCTGTTTTTT
TRBJ2-3 | TRBV5-5 | TRBD1 | many | CASSLVTGTDTQYF | TGTGCCAGCAGCTTGGTGACAGGGACAGATACGCAGTATTTT
TRBJ2-7 | TRBV25-1 | TRBD1 | . | CASSDENPGQGRGLGYEQYF | TGTGCCAGCAGTGATGAGAACCCGGGACAGGGGAGAGGGTTAGGGTACGAGCAGTACTTC
TRBJ1-1 | TRBV6-2/TRBV6-3 | . | many | CASSSPRGQLNTEAFF | TGTGCCAGCAGTTCGCCTCGAGGACAGTTGAACACTGAAGCTTTCTTT
TRBJ2-3 | TRBV5-1 | . | many | CASKAVGSTDTQYF | TGCGCCAGCAAGGCTGTTGGGTCCACAGATACGCAGTATTTT
TRBJ1-5 | TRBV12-3/TRBV12-4 | . | many | CASSSHWNQPQHF | TGTGCCAGCAGTTCGCATTGGAATCAGCCCCAGCATTTT
TRBJ2-2 | TRBV7-3 | . | many | CASSLLADGTGELFF | TGTGCCAGCAGCTTACTCGCGGACGGCACCGGGGAGCTGTTTTTT
TRBJ2-1 | TRBV24-1 | TRBD2 | . | CATSDWGIYGTSSEQFF | TGTGCCACCAGTGATTGGGGTATATATGGGACTAGCAGTGAGCAGTTCTTC
TRBJ2-3 | TRBV7-9 | TRBD2 | many | CASSFDGGSTDTQYF | TGTGCCAGCAGCTTTGACGGCGGGAGTACAGATACGCAGTATTTT
TRBJ2-2 | TRBV7-2 | TRBD2 | . | CASSLVLAGGPNTGELFF | TGTGCCAGCAGCTTAGTCTTAGCGGGAGGGCCGAACACCGGGGAGCTGTTTTTT
TRBJ1-6 | TRBV2 | TRBD1 | many | CASRFGQGNSPLHF | TGTGCCAGCAGATTCGGACAGGGGAATTCACCCCTCCACTTT
TRBJ2-7 | TRBV20-1 | TRBD2 | . | CSARSGLASYEQYF | TGCAGTGCTAGATCGGGACTAGCGTCCTACGAGCAGTACTTC
TRBJ2-5 | TRBV28 | TRBD1 | many | CASRETGTRKTQYF | TGTGCCAGCAGGGAGACAGGGACGAGAAAGACCCAGTACTTC
TRBJ1-1 | TRBV5-1 | . | many | CASSLEGGTTEAFF | TGCGCCAGCAGCTTGGAGGGCGGGACCACTGAAGCTTTCTTT
TRBJ2-5 | TRBV7-9 | . | many | CASSHRYGQETQYF | TGTGCCAGCAGCCATCGGTACGGACAAGAGACCCAGTACTTC
TRBJ2-1 | TRBV11-1 | TRBD1 | . | CASSPGTGGEQFF | TGTGCCAGCAGCCCAGGGACAGGGGGTGAGCAGTTCTTC
TRBJ2-1 | TRBV10-3 | . | many | CAIRGQGVSNEQFF | TGTGCCATTCGTGGGCAGGGTGTGTCAAATGAGCAGTTCTTC
TRBJ2-1 | TRBV5-1 | . | many | CASSLEGISYNEQFF | TGCGCCAGCAGCTTGGAGGGGATTTCCTACAATGAGCAGTTCTTC
TRBJ2-5 | TRBV11-2 | . | many | CASSLLTLQETQYF | TGTGCCAGCAGCTTACTGACGTTACAAGAGACCCAGTACTTC
TRBJ1-1 | TRBV18 | . | few | CASTQWGNMNTEAFF | TGTGCCAGCACACAATGGGGAAACATGAACACTGAAGCTTTCTTT